The next 21 T cell receptor beta chains were all read from a single sample in a study of Ad26.COV2.S vaccination and SARS-CoV-2 variants. Described treatment: some 20 received Ad26.COV2.S at low or high dose, single or two shots; 5 received placebo; per-sample allocation not given. Following the first vaccine or placebo injection, samples were taken on day 63. The method was immunoSEQ multiplex PCR; TCRdb's version includes in-frame clones alone and lacks a portion of them. The sample holds about 450,000 clones, roughly nine tenths seen once. The starting material was peripheral blood, obtained in a trial of Ad26.COV2.S vaccine versus placebo. The receptors come from a person aged 18-60 years who received the Ad26.COV2.S COVID-19 vaccine or a placebo.

This clone was detected only a few times. The chain employs TRBV4-3 and TRBJ1-1, with D possibly being TRBD1 (6 bases). Deletions cut 3 bases from V and 7 bases from J, with 12 bases between. The CDR3 length is 13 residues. Germline V gene data show CDR1 as LGHNA and CDR2 as YSLEER. CDR3 loop: CASSQLEGGEAFF. The DNA of the CDR3 is TGCGCCAGCAGCCAGCTAGAGGGGGGTGAAGCTTTCTTT.

V is TRBV18 and J is TRBJ2-2; a possible D gene is TRBD2 (6 bases). This CDR3 comprises 15 residues. V was shortened by 1 base and J by 1 base, with 7 bases between the two germline ends. CDR1 and CDR2 (germline): KGHSH, LQKENI. As DNA, the CDR3 is TGTGCCAGCTCACCACTAGCGGAGAACACCGGGGAGCTGTTTTTT. It translates to CASSPLAENTGELFF.

This chain connects TRBV9 to TRBJ1-1, with D unclear. The germline V and J ends were trimmed by 0 bases and 3 bases, with 12 bases remaining between them. Germline V lookup: CDR1 SGDLS, CDR2 YYNGEE. The CDR3 covers 15 residues. CDR3 coding DNA: TGTGCCAGCAGCGTAGTTGCGAGGGCAGACACTGAAGCTTTCTTT. Translated: CASSVVARADTEAFF.

This clone was seen a handful of times. The rearrangement links TRBV5-1 to TRBJ2-1, with 8 positions matching TRBD2. Trimming took 2 bases from V and 7 from J; bases not matched to a gene: 8. Germline V lookup: CDR1 SGHRS, CDR2 YFSETQ. This CDR3 has 15 residues. The DNA of the CDR3 is TGCGCCAGCAGCTTCCGGTCGGGGGGGACGAATGAGCAGTTCTTC. Encoded protein: CASSFRSGGTNEQFF.

CDR3 DNA sequence: TGTGCCAGCAGTTTACGAGAACAGGGTAACGAGCAGTACTTC. Translated, it gives CASSLREQGNEQYF. The chain joins TRBV9 to TRBJ2-7; D might be TRBD1 (6 bases). The CDR3 consists of 14 residues. CDR1 SGDLS and CDR2 YYNGEE come from the germline V gene. Trimming cost V 5 bases and J 5 bases, with 17 bases left between them.

The rearrangement uses TRBV24-1 and TRBJ2-1; either TRBD1 or TRBD2 may fit D (5 bases each). CDR3 size: 16 residues. Trimming took 3 bases from V and 12 from J, leaving 23 bases between them. Germline V gene lookup returns CDR1 KGHDR and CDR2 SFDVKD. The CDR3 DNA follows: TGTGCCACCAGTGATCCGACTGGGGGTGGTGGGTCGGGGCAGTTCTTC. It codes for CATSDPTGGGGSGQFF.

V gene TRBV7-2 combines with J gene TRBJ1-6; D is undetermined. This CDR3 contains 12 residues. V was cut by 5 bases and J by 11 bases, with 10 bases left in between. Germline V gene lookup returns CDR1 SGHTA and CDR2 FQGNSA. CDR3 sequence (DNA): TGTGCCAGCAGCCCAGGACCCCCACCCCTCCACTTT. Its protein is CASSPGPPPLHF. Together with reference TRBV7-2 and TRBJ1-6, the CDR3 gives the full variable domain: GAGVSQSPSNKVTEKGKDVELRCDPISGHTALYWYRQSLGQGLEFLIYFQGNSAPDKSGLPSDRFSAERTGGSVSTLTIQRTQQEDSAVYLCASSPGPPPLHFGNGTRLTVT.

This clone has a single count. The V and J genes are TRBV2 and TRBJ2-7; 9 bases fit TRBD1. Trimming cost V 5 bases and J 4 bases; bases outside gene matches: 3. Germline V gene lookup returns CDR1 SNHLY and CDR2 FYNNEI. The CDR3 has 13 residues. CDR3 residues: CASSLGQGYEQYF. The DNA for the CDR3 is TGTGCCAGCAGTTTGGGACAGGGATACGAGCAGTACTTC.

V usage is TRBV15 and J usage is TRBJ2-7; D perhaps matches TRBD2 (5 bases). CDR3 length: 15 residues. Trimming took 0 bases from V and 3 from J, leaving 12 bases between them. Germline V CDR1 and CDR2: LNHNV, YYDKDF (reference sequence). CDR3 loop: CATSRERVLVYEQYF. The CDR3 DNA sequence: TGTGCCACCAGCAGAGAGAGGGTCCTCGTCTACGAGCAGTACTTC.

This chain uses TRBV7-2 with TRBJ2-5; the match to TRBD2 covers 7 bases. The CDR3 extends over 14 amino acids. CDR1 and CDR2 (germline): SGHTA, FQGNSA. V shed 2 bases and J 4 bases; nucleotides not matched to a gene: 4. CDR3 DNA: TGTGCCAGCAGCTTATACGGGAGGATAGAGACCCAGTACTTC. It encodes CASSLYGRIETQYF.

The genes are TRBV11-3 and TRBJ2-1; 10 bases agree with TRBD1. Germline V gene data show CDR1 as SGHNT and CDR2 as YENEEA. V dropped 6 bases and J dropped 6; count of bases not matched to a gene: 8. The CDR3 consists of 15 residues. CDR3 nucleotides: TGTGCCAGCAGTTACGGACAGGGGGATTTCAATGAGCAGTTCTTC. Translating it yields CASSYGQGDFNEQFF.

The chain uses TRBV7-9 and TRBJ2-1; 8 positions match TRBD1. V dropped 5 bases and J dropped 6; count of bases not matched to a gene: 6. Germline CDR1 reads SEHNR; CDR2 reads FQNEAQ (reference sequence). This CDR3 contains 14 residues. CDR3 coding DNA: TGTGCCAGCAGCCCTAGTCAGGGGGCCAATGAGCAGTTCTTC. As protein: CASSPSQGANEQFF.

This chain joins TRBV9 and TRBJ1-4, with D perhaps matching TRBD1 (6 bases). CDR1 and CDR2 (germline): SGDLS, YYNGEE. The CDR3 runs 16 residues. Between the trimmed V and J ends, which lost 2 bases and 8 bases, there was a span of 19 bases. The CDR3 loop reads CASSVGIEGVGEKLFF. In nucleotides, the CDR3 is TGTGCCAGCAGCGTGGGAATTGAGGGGGTCGGAGAAAAACTGTTTTTT.

V gene TRBV13 combines with J gene TRBJ2-7; D remains unclear. Deletions cut 1 base from V and 0 bases from J, with 4 bases between. The CDR3 length is 13 residues. From germline, CDR1 is PRHDT and CDR2 FYEKMQ (reference sequence). DNA for the CDR3: TGTGCCAGCAGCTTAGTAGGCTCCTACGAGCAGTACGTC. This translates into CASSLVGSYEQYV.

The J gene is TRBJ2-3, the V gene TRBV20-1; D call uncertain. This CDR3 is built from 14 residues. CDR1 is DFQATT, CDR2 SNEGSKA, per germline (reference sequence). Trimming pared 3 bases from V and 2 bases from J, leaving 12 bases between. The CDR3 loop reads CSASFGRNTDTQYF. As DNA, the CDR3 is TGCAGTGCTAGTTTCGGCAGGAACACAGATACGCAGTATTTT.

This clone was counted a single time. The chain has TRBV7-9 and TRBJ1-2; tentative D call: TRBD1 (6 bases). This CDR3 region has 12 residues. Germline assignment: CDR1 SEHNR and CDR2 FQNEAQ (reference sequence). Trimming shortened V by 7 bases and J by 8 bases, and 14 bases separated the two germline ends. The CDR3 here is CASTAGAGGYTF. The DNA of the CDR3 is TGTGCCAGCACCGCGGGGGCCGGCGGCTACACCTTC.

The CDR3 reads CASSQDLGRRLQTQYF. CDR3 in DNA: TGCGCCAGCAGCCAAGATTTGGGTAGGCGCCTACAGACCCAGTACTTC. The rearrangement joins TRBV4-3 to TRBJ2-5; no clear D. This CDR3 region has 16 residues. CDR1 and CDR2 (germline): LGHNA, YSLEER. The V end lost 0 bases, the J end lost 6 bases, and 17 bases lay between the germline ends.

The sample holds one count of this clone. This sequence joins TRBV7-3 and TRBJ2-5; tentatively, D is TRBD2 (6 bases). Germline V CDR1 and CDR2: SGHTA, FQGTGA. This CDR3 is built from 15 residues. Trimming left V 1 base short and J 5 bases short, with 14 bases between. CDR3 sequence: CASSLIGGGRETQYF. Written as DNA, the CDR3 is TGTGCCAGCAGCTTAATAGGCGGAGGGAGGGAGACCCAGTACTTC.

The V gene is TRBV7-8, the J gene TRBJ1-1, with no clear D. CDR1 SGHVS and CDR2 FQNEAQ come from the germline V gene. V shed 1 base and J shed 1 base, with 10 bases lying between them. This CDR3 has 15 residues. The CDR3 sequence is CASSLEAYQNTEAFF. The CDR3 DNA follows: TGTGCCAGCAGCTTAGAAGCGTACCAGAACACTGAAGCTTTCTTT.

The table lists this clone with a few counts. The chain joins TRBV5-4 to TRBJ2-6, with TRBD1 matching over 9 bases. The CDR3 totals 16 residues. Per the germline V gene, CDR1 is SGHNT and CDR2 is YYREEE (reference sequence). Unmatched junction bases numbered 4, after V lost 4 bases and J lost 2 bases. CDR3 nucleotides: TGTGCCAGCAGCACCGGGACAGGGCCTGGGGCCAACGTCCTGACTTTC. The encoded protein is CASSTGTGPGANVLTF.

The chain has TRBV7-9 and TRBJ2-3; 8 bases are a match to TRBD2. CDR3 length equals 16 residues. The junction had 9 bases not matched to a gene; V was cut back by 4 bases and J by 3 bases. The germline V gene has CDR1 SEHNR and CDR2 FQNEAQ (reference sequence). The CDR3 DNA reads TGTGCCAGCAGCTCCACCGGGGCGGGAGGTACAGATACGCAGTATTTT. This encodes CASSSTGAGGTDTQYF. Based on the CDR3 plus reference TRBV7-9 and TRBJ2-3, the full variable domain is DTGVSQNPRHKITKRGQNVTFRCDPISEHNRLYWYRQTLGQGPEFLTYFQNEAQLEKSRLLSDRFSAERPKGSFSTLEIQRTEQGDSAMYLCASSSTGAGGTDTQYFGPGTRLTVL.